This T cell receptor (beta chain) derives from a study of cytomegalovirus exposure and HLA in healthy donors. General study results and limits: The classifier, whose performance was assessed in both the original and validation cohorts, reportedly diagnosed cytomegalovirus status with high specificity and sensitivity. In vitro, a few CMV-associated chains proved specific for CMV antigens.

Germline CDR1 SNHLY, CDR2 FYNNEI. Trimming took 7 bases from V and 4 from J; bases not matched to a gene: 8. The CDR3 totals 14 residues. Profiling relied on immunoSEQ multiplex PCR, and the TCRdb table lists in-frame clones only, not all of them. This table holds about 56,000 clones, 93% found once. In the case of this clone: Antigen: not known.

The sequencing sample was made of PBMCs. The rearrangement links TRBV2 to TRBJ2-7; TRBD1 agrees at 9 bases. The receptor comes from a woman under 30 in good health and CMV-seropositive. CDR3 region: CASKYRGLVYEQYF. The CDR3 region has the DNA TGTGCCAGCAAGTACAGGGGGCTAGTATACGAGCAGTACTTC.